The clone carrying this T cell receptor (beta chain) was found once. The method was immunoSEQ multiplex PCR; TCRdb's version includes in-frame clones alone and lacks a portion of them. The top ten clones hold approximately 18% of a sample with tens of thousands of clones, just under 75% of them seen once. The record originates from a study of OX40 agonist ivuxolimab in advanced cancers. This CDR3 spans 17 amino acids. Trimming pared 0 bases from V and 5 bases from J, leaving 20 bases between. Germline V gene sequence: CDR1 LGHNA, CDR2 YSLEER. The origin of this receptor is an adult with an advanced solid tumor such as melanoma, head and neck, liver or kidney cancer. This chain uses TRBV4-3 with TRBJ2-7; the D gene could be TRBD1 or TRBD2 (5 bases each). The sequencing used CD4+ or CD8+ T cells sorted from blood, collected in a trial of the OX40 agonist ivuxolimab. The CDR3 here is CASSQDERGPSADEQYF. In nucleotides, the CDR3 is TGCGCCAGCAGCCAAGATGAGAGGGGCCCCTCAGCGGACGAGCAGTACTTC.